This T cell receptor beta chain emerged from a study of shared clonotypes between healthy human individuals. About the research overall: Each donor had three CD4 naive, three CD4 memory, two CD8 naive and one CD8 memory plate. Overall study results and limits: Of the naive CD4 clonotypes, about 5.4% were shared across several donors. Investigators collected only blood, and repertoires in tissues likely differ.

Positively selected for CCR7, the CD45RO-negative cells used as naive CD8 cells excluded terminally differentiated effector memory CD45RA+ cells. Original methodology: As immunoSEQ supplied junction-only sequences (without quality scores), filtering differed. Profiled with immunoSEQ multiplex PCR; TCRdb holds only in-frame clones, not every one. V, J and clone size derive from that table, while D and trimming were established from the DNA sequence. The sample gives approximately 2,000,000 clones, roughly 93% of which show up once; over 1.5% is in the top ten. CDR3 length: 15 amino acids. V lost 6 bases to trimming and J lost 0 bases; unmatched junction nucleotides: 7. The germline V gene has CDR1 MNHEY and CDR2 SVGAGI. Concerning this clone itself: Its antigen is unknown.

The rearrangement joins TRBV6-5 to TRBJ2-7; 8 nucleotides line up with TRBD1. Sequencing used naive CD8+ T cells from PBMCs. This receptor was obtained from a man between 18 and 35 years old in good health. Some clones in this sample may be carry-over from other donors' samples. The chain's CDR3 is CASRPRTGSSYEQYF. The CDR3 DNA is TGTGCCAGCAGACCCCGGACAGGGAGCTCCTACGAGCAGTACTTC.